A selection of T cell receptor beta chains follows, all from one sample in a study of cytomegalovirus exposure and HLA in healthy donors. Generated by immunoSEQ multiplex PCR, the TCRdb table keeps only in-frame clones and is missing some. The table lists 150,000 or so clones, about four fifths of them singletons. Sequencing input: PBMCs. Source of these receptors: a male donor in good health and CMV-seropositive. Both conserved end residues are part of each CDR3. D genes are given only for firm matches. Not all rows give a size; the values are once, few, many and, for expanded clones, a class.

TRBV29-1,few,TRBJ2-2,TRBD1,CSVAGLGTGSNTGELFF,TGCAGCGTTGCCGGGTTAGGGACAGGGTCAAACACCGGGGAGCTGTTTTTT
TRBV18,NA,TRBJ1-1,TRBD1,CASSQGQMNTEAFF,TGTGCCAGCTCTCAGGGACAGATGAACACTGAAGCTTTCTTT
TRBV4-1,NA,TRBJ2-4,NA,CASSQVNRIAKNIQYF,TGCGCCAGCAGCCAAGTCAACAGGATAGCCAAAAACATTCAGTACTTC
TRBV27,once,TRBJ1-2,NA,CASSLRRYSYCYTF,TGTGCCAGCAGTTTAAGGAGGTACAGCTATTGCTACACCTTC
TRBV7-2,NA,TRBJ2-2,TRBD2,CASSTSGGGSGELFF,TGTGCCAGCAGCACCAGCGGGGGGGGGTCCGGGGAGCTGTTTTTT
TRBV28,NA,TRBJ1-2,NA,CASSFDRNYGYTF,TGTGCCAGCAGTTTCGACAGAAACTATGGCTACACCTTC
TRBV14,NA,TRBJ1-5,TRBD1,CASSQMTGGYPSNQPQHF,TGTGCCAGCAGCCAGATGACAGGGGGGTACCCCAGCAATCAGCCCCAGCATTTT
TRBV9,NA,TRBJ2-5,TRBD1,CASSVRPRGETQYF,TGTGCCAGCAGCGTACGTCCCAGGGGGGAGACCCAGTACTTC
TRBV29-1,NA,TRBJ1-2,NA,CSVVRSNYGYTF,TGCAGCGTTGTTCGGAGTAACTATGGCTACACCTTC
TRBV5-1,NA,TRBJ1-1,TRBD1,CASSLAYRGRNTEAFF,TGCGCCAGCAGCTTGGCCTACAGGGGCCGAAACACTGAAGCTTTCTTT
TRBV10-1,NA,TRBJ2-3,TRBD1,CASSSDRGSDTQYF,TGCGCCAGCAGTTCCGACAGGGGTTCAGATACGCAGTATTTT
TRBV19,NA,TRBJ2-5,NA,CASSIYWAGRGFAEETQYF,TGTGCCAGTAGTATTTATTGGGCCGGCAGGGGTTTTGCGGAAGAGACCCAGTACTTC
TRBV7-2,NA,TRBJ2-2,TRBD2,CASSPLFTGGVQNTGELFF,TGTGCCAGCAGCCCTCTTTTTACGGGGGGGGTCCAGAACACCGGGGAGCTGTTTTTT
TRBV5-8,NA,TRBJ1-3,NA,CASGAGNGDGNTIYF,TGTGCCAGCGGGGCGGGGAATGGTGATGGAAACACCATATATTTT
TRBV10-3,NA,TRBJ2-1,TRBD1,CATTGQAHEQFF,TGTGCCACCACCGGACAGGCCCATGAGCAGTTCTTC
TRBV27,NA,TRBJ1-1,NA,CASSLSTPRAEAFF,TGTGCCAGCAGTTTATCGACGCCCCGGGCTGAAGCTTTCTTT
TRBV11-3,NA,TRBJ2-1,NA,CASSSGTAGAYNEQFF,TGTGCCAGCAGCTCCGGGACAGCGGGGGCCTACAATGAGCAGTTCTTC
TRBV5-4,NA,TRBJ1-6,NA,CASSLGRANSPLHF,TGTGCCAGCAGCTTGGGCAGGGCCAATTCACCCCTCCACTTT
TRBV6-1,NA,TRBJ1-2,TRBD1,CASRTGIVYGYTF,TGTGCCAGCCGGACAGGGATTGTCTATGGCTACACCTTC
TRBV7-8,NA,TRBJ2-1,TRBD2,CASSSLAGGAVEQFF,TGTGCCAGCAGCTCTCTAGCGGGAGGGGCTGTAGAGCAGTTCTTC
TRBV7-8,once,TRBJ1-2,TRBD1,CASSQDRGRGGYTF,TGTGCCAGCAGCCAAGACAGGGGGCGAGGTGGCTACACCTTC
TRBV9,NA,TRBJ2-7,TRBD1,CASSVGTGEYEQYF,TGTGCCAGCAGCGTAGGGACAGGGGAGTACGAGCAGTACTTC
TRBV5-4,few,TRBJ2-5,TRBD1,CASSLGDSDQETQYF,TGTGCCAGCAGCTTGGGGGACAGCGACCAAGAGACCCAGTACTTC
TRBV11-2,NA,TRBJ2-5,TRBD2,CASSPNSGKETQYF,TGTGCCAGCAGCCCCAATAGCGGGAAAGAGACCCAGTACTTC
TRBV10-3,NA,TRBJ1-1,NA,CAISDWNTEAFF,TGTGCCATCAGTGACTGGAACACTGAAGCTTTCTTT
TRBV9,NA,TRBJ1-1,NA,CASSVGQALGTEAFF,TGTGCCAGCAGCGTAGGACAGGCCCTGGGGACTGAAGCTTTCTTT
TRBV9,NA,TRBJ2-3,TRBD2,CASSVAPGLAGSADTQYF,TGTGCCAGCAGCGTAGCTCCGGGACTAGCGGGGAGCGCAGATACGCAGTATTTT
TRBV19,NA,TRBJ2-3,NA,CASSTAPPFQRKTDTQYF,TGTGCCAGTAGTACCGCGCCCCCCTTCCAGCGGAAGACAGATACGCAGTATTTT
TRBV5-6,NA,TRBJ1-3,NA,CASSLSFTGGNTIYF,TGTGCCAGCAGCCTTTCCTTTACAGGGGGAAACACCATATATTTT
TRBV28,NA,TRBJ2-7,TRBD2,CASSPHSTSTYEQYF,TGTGCCAGCAGTCCACATTCGACTAGCACGTACGAGCAGTACTTC
TRBV9,NA,TRBJ1-4,NA,CASSVWTDDEKLFF,TGTGCCAGCAGCGTGTGGACTGACGATGAAAAACTGTTTTTT
TRBV5-1,NA,TRBJ1-4,NA,CASSLSQVGEKLFF,TGCGCCAGCAGCTTGTCACAGGTCGGGGAAAAACTGTTTTTT
TRBV7-2,NA,TRBJ2-7,TRBD2,CASSSLAGGFEQYF,TGTGCCAGCAGCTCACTAGCGGGGGGTTTCGAGCAGTACTTC
TRBV5-1,NA,TRBJ1-1,NA,CASSRQDPTEAFF,TGCGCCAGCAGCCGGCAGGATCCCACTGAAGCTTTCTTT
TRBV2,NA,TRBJ1-2,TRBD1,CASTPPGTGRGYGYTF,TGTGCCAGCACCCCTCCCGGGACAGGGCGAGGCTATGGCTACACCTTC
TRBV5-4,NA,TRBJ1-2,NA,CASSSVDGYTF,TGTGCCAGCAGTTCAGTGGATGGCTACACCTTC
TRBV28,NA,TRBJ1-2,TRBD1,CASSSGQGYGYTF,TGTGCCAGCAGTTCTGGACAGGGCTATGGCTACACCTTC
TRBV4-3,NA,TRBJ1-2,NA,CASSQRGGQGNGYTF,TGCGCCAGCAGCCAAAGGGGGGGGCAAGGAAATGGCTACACCTTC
TRBV4-1,NA,TRBJ1-5,NA,CASSRTAEGNQPQHF,TGCGCCAGCAGCAGGACCGCGGAGGGCAATCAGCCCCAGCATTTT
TRBV14,NA,TRBJ2-3,NA,CASAKGQGPRHTQYF,TGTGCCAGCGCCAAAGGGCAGGGCCCTCGCCATACGCAGTATTTT
TRBV28,NA,TRBJ1-1,NA,CASSPFYVSQNTEAFF,TGTGCCAGCAGTCCCTTTTATGTATCACAGAACACTGAAGCTTTCTTT
TRBV9,few,TRBJ2-3,NA,CASSAELSTDTQYF,TGTGCCAGCAGCGCCGAACTCTCCACAGATACGCAGTATTTT
TRBV6-5,few,TRBJ1-4,TRBD1,CASSRDRVEKLFF,TGTGCCAGCAGTCGAGACAGGGTTGAAAAACTGTTTTTT
TRBV5-1,NA,TRBJ1-1,TRBD1,CASQTGQENTEAFF,TGCGCCAGCCAAACGGGACAGGAGAACACTGAAGCTTTCTTT
TRBV9,NA,TRBJ1-1,TRBD1,CASSVTTGKAFF,TGTGCCAGCAGCGTTACGACAGGGAAAGCTTTCTTT
TRBV5-1,NA,TRBJ2-7,TRBD2,CASRPVGGDHHEQYF,TGCGCCAGCAGACCTGTTGGGGGGGACCACCACGAGCAGTACTTC
TRBV5-4,NA,TRBJ2-7,TRBD2,CASSSRTSGVLEQYF,TGTGCCAGCAGCTCGCGGACTAGCGGGGTCCTCGAGCAGTACTTC
TRBV7-2,NA,TRBJ2-7,TRBD2,CASSPVWSGGSYEQYF,TGTGCCAGCAGCCCAGTCTGGTCGGGGGGCTCCTACGAGCAGTACTTC
TRBV6-5,NA,TRBJ1-4,NA,CASSLIAGVVEKLFF,TGTGCCAGCAGCCTTATCGCGGGGGTAGTAGAAAAACTGTTTTTT